The 8 T cell receptor beta chains reported below all come from one sample, sequenced in a study of identical twins. TCRdb redid the calling of the 5' RACE reads with MiXCR, one entry per CDR3 protein. The sample lists more than 400,000 distinct CDR3 sequences; roughly 15% were seen once. This sample was shared with a second study, whose subject was yellow fever vaccine responses in identical twins.

Sequencing used CD4+ T cells sorted from blood. Receptor source: a woman aged 18-35 years in good health.

This clonotype was counted only a few times. The chain couples TRBV5-1 to TRBJ2-1; 10 bases are a match to TRBD1. This CDR3 is built from 15 residues. V lost 0 bases and J lost 8; bases outside the gene matches: 5. Germline V gene data show CDR1 as SGHRS and CDR2 as YFSETQ. The CDR3 is CASSLDGTGVDEQFF. The CDR3 DNA sequence: TGCGCCAGCAGCTTGGATGGGACAGGGGTCGATGAGCAGTTCTTC.

A few counts support this clonotype. The rearrangement uses TRBV10-3 and TRBJ2-7, with D possibly called TRBD1 or TRBD2 (5 bases each). Per the germline V gene, CDR1 is ENHRY and CDR2 is SYGVKD. The CDR3 has 15 amino acids. The ends were cut back, 0 bases at V and 2 bases at J, with 11 bases in the middle. CDR3 sequence (DNA): TGTGCCATCAGTGAGTCGACAGCGGACCCCTACGAGCAGTACGTC. Its translation: CAISESTADPYEQYV.

The CDR3 coding sequence is TGCGCCAGCAGCTTCGGACAGGCTGAAATGAACACTGAAGCTTTCTTT. It yields the protein CASSFGQAEMNTEAFF. The chain links TRBV5-1 to TRBJ1-1; TRBD1 aligns across 7 bases. Germline CDR1 SGHRS, CDR2 YFSETQ. Trimming cost V 2 bases and J 0 bases; bases outside gene matches: 7. This CDR3 has 16 amino acids.

This clonotype was detected only a few times. The chain links TRBV3-1 to TRBJ2-5; D call uncertain. V lost 1 base, J lost 5 bases, and 8 bases lay in between. This CDR3 spans 13 amino acids. The germline gives CDR1 LGHDT, CDR2 YNNKEL (reference sequence). The DNA of the CDR3 is TGTGCCAGCAGCCAAGTAGGATTGGAGACCCAGTACTTC. Residues: CASSQVGLETQYF.

The CDR3 loop reads CASSQVGSQYF. CDR3 sequence (DNA): TGTGCCAGCAGCCAAGTCGGATCCCAGTACTTC. The chain combines TRBV3-1 with TRBJ2-5, with D unclear. Trimming removed 1 base at V and 9 bases at J, with 6 bases between. The CDR3 extends over 11 amino acids. Germline V gene data show CDR1 as LGHDT and CDR2 as YNNKEL (reference sequence).

This clonotype was detected only a few times. The chain recombines TRBV3-1 with TRBJ1-4; D gene uncertain. The V and J ends lost 1 base and 8 bases respectively, with 5 bases between them. Looked up from germline, CDR1 is LGHDT and CDR2 is YNNKEL (reference sequence). The CDR3 length is 12 residues. Written as DNA, the CDR3 is TGTGCCAGCAGCCAAGGTCAAGAAAAACTGTTTTTT. Translated: CASSQGQEKLFF.

This clonotype has only a few counts. V is TRBV15 and J is TRBJ2-1; D not certain. Between the trimmed V and J ends, which lost 0 bases and 4 bases, there was a span of 16 bases. There are 17 residues in the CDR3. CDR1 LNHNV and CDR2 YYDKDF come from the germline V gene (reference sequence). CDR3 DNA: TGTGCCACCAGCAGAGATATGATGGGCCTAGGATACAATGAGCAGTTCTTC. It specifies CATSRDMMGLGYNEQFF.

This clonotype was counted many times. The genes are TRBV12-3 or TRBV12-4 and TRBJ1-1, with D perhaps TRBD1 (6 bases). The V gene lost 5 bases and the J gene lost 5 bases, with 24 bases spanning the gap. The CDR3 runs to 17 residues. The CDR3 sequence: CASSRYSVSLRGTEAFF. The CDR3 DNA is TGTGCCAGCAGTCGATATAGCGTTTCGTTAAGGGGGACTGAAGCTTTCTTT.